A single TCR beta chain is shown here with its context. As yet, its antigen is unknown. The protocol was immunoSEQ multiplex PCR, while the TCRdb copy is restricted to in-frame clones and leaves out a portion. The profile shows millions of clones, around nine tenths of them singletons. This CDR3 has 14 residues. The J segment lost 5 bases and the V segment lost 2 bases, leaving 4 bases of the junction unmatched. The V gene's germline CDR1 is SGHRS and CDR2 YFSETQ. All participating donors were Caucasian adults from Nashville, Tennessee. This sample is part of a study of shared clonotypes between healthy human individuals. Study results and caveats: All-four-donor shared clonotypes had higher generation probabilities than non-shared clonotypes did.

The TCR originated in a young man in good health. Input material: naive CD4+ T cells sorted from blood. The sample's subset: CD45RA+ positively selected. The chain is built from TRBV5-1 and TRBJ2-3; 8 bases match TRBD1. The chain's CDR3 is CASSLTGGVDTQYF. The DNA of the CDR3 is TGCGCCAGCAGCTTAACAGGGGGAGTAGATACGCAGTATTTT.